This passage covers 8 T cell receptor beta chains from one sample sequenced in a study of spatial heterogeneity in lung cancer (dated by TCRdb to between 2019 and 2020). Libraries were prepared through 5' RACE. Data came from a NextSeq 500. The public sequencing data were trimmed at Q25 with fastp and processed into clonotypes with MiXCR by TCRdb, which kept only in-frame beta chains. Rows merge per CDR3 protein into single entries with the most common DNA and genes. The table for this sample lists 10,000 to 11,000 distinct CDR3 sequences; approximately 6.5% of them were counted only once. 25% to 30% of the sample is in the top ten clones. What this sample's time point label stands for: sample taken at primary tumor resection. For TCR sequencing, whole RNA was extracted from tumor and nontumor lung tissue, or from cryopreserved PBMC samples, and no cell sorting was done. Material: PBMCs, obtained at surgery. Source of these receptors: a male donor with early-stage non-small cell lung cancer.

This clonotype was seen ten or more times. For a library built for alpha chains, this beta chain is a stray read; little rests on its size. The chain has TRBV3-1 and TRBJ1-1; TRBD1 agrees at 9 bases. Germline loops: CDR1 LGHDT, CDR2 YNNKEL (reference sequence). V trimming: 4 bases; J trimming: 1 base; junction bases outside the gene matches: 4. The CDR3 has 15 amino acids. For the CDR3, the DNA is TGTGCCAGCAGCCCATGGACAGGGGAGAACACTGAAGCTTTCTTT. Amino acids: CASSPWTGENTEAFF.

Comment on this clonotype: A much more abundant neighbour one base away suggests this may be a read error. Since it is a stray read in a library aimed at alpha chains, this beta chain has a size that is not meaningful. The gene calls are TRBV12-3 or TRBV12-4 and TRBJ2-1; D ambiguous. The CDR3 totals 13 residues. The CDR3 bases are TGTGCCAGCAGCCAGACCAGATGGAATGAGCAGCTCTTC. Translating it yields CASSQTRWNEQLF.

By its share, this clonotype is medium-sized. As an off-target read in a library built for alpha chains, this beta chain has a frequency of little significance. The CDR3 region is CSVAGTGLSYEQYF. CDR3 sequence (DNA): TGCAGCGTTGCCGGGACAGGGCTCTCCTACGAGCAGTACTTC. The J gene is TRBJ2-7, the V gene TRBV29-1, with 9 bases matching TRBD1. Germline-derived CDR1 and CDR2 are SQVTM and ANQGSEA. V lost 4 bases and J lost 0; bases outside the gene matches: 4. The CDR3 totals 14 residues.

This clonotype was observed at least ten times. As an off-target read in a library built for alpha chains, this beta chain has a frequency of little significance. The V and J genes are TRBV2 and TRBJ2-1; TRBD2 agrees at 12 bases. CDR3 length equals 13 residues. Germline CDR1 is SNHLY and CDR2 is FYNNEI. Germline trimming cut 8 bases from V and 15 bases from J; bases unmatched to any gene: 11. The CDR3 sequence is CASSLAGGPIAFF. CDR3 coding DNA: TGTGCCAGCTCGCTAGCGGGGGGGCCAATCGCGTTCTTC. Full variable domain (missing parts from reference TRBV2 and TRBJ2-1): EPEVTQTPSHQVTQMGQEVILRCVPISNHLYFYWYRQILGQKVEFLVSFYNNEISEKSEIFDDQFSVERPDGSNFTLKIRSTKLEDSAMYFCASSLAGGPIAFFGPGTRLTVL.

This clonotype is classed as medium-sized. The library was prepared for alpha chains; this beta chain is a stray read, so its frequency means little. The genes are TRBV5-5 and TRBJ1-6; 7 nucleotides agree with TRBD1. The CDR3 loop spans 14 amino acids. Germline lookup yields CDR1 SGHKS and CDR2 YYEKEE (reference sequence). V shed 4 bases, J shed 7 bases, and the junction held 5 bases outside the gene matches. CDR3 sequence reads: CASSPGTENSPLHF. Here the CDR3 DNA reads TGTGCCAGCAGCCCAGGGACAGAAAATTCACCCCTCCACTTT.

Turning to this clonotype: This beta chain turned up in a library designed for alpha chains; as an off-target read, its abundance says little. V and J are TRBV6-2 or TRBV6-3 and TRBJ2-1, with 10 bases identical to TRBD1. The J segment lost 9 bases and the V segment lost 6 bases, leaving 8 bases of the junction unmatched. There are 14 residues in the CDR3. Per germline, CDR1 MNHEY and CDR2 SVGEGT. Written as DNA, the CDR3 is TGTGCCAGCAGATCCCAGACAGGGGGCAGTGAGCAGTTCTTC. It encodes CASRSQTGGSEQFF.

With respect to this clonotype: With the library built for alpha chains, this beta chain is off target and its frequency is not meaningful. The chain combines TRBV5-1 with TRBJ2-7, with TRBD2 as a possible D gene (6 bases). Germline CDR1 and CDR2: SGHRS and YFSETQ. The CDR3 has 16 residues. The V end lost 5 bases, the J end lost 1 base, and 19 bases lay between the germline ends. In DNA, the CDR3 is TGCGCCAGCAGTTTACCTCTCACCGGGGGATCCTACGAGCAGTACTTC. It specifies CASSLPLTGGSYEQYF.

This clonotype was picked up many times. The library was designed around alpha chains, so this beta chain is a stray read whose abundance carries little weight. The J gene is TRBJ2-1, the V gene TRBV30, with D perhaps TRBD2 (5 bases). V dropped 7 bases and J dropped 7 bases, with 11 bases sitting between them. This CDR3 region has 11 residues. Germline V CDR1 and CDR2: GTSNPN, SVGIG (reference sequence). DNA for the CDR3: TGTGCCTCCAGCAGAGGGAATGAGCAGTTCTTC. It specifies CASSRGNEQFF. Looking up the rest from reference TRBV30 and TRBJ2-1 gives the full variable domain: SQTIHQWPATLVQPVGSPLSLECTVEGTSNPNLYWYRQAAGRGLQLLFYSVGIGQISSEVPQNLSASRPQDRQFILSSKKLLLSDSGFYLCASSRGNEQFFGPGTRLTVL.